This T cell receptor (beta chain) was profiled in a study of blood T cell repertoires in COVID-19. This table comes from immunoSEQ multiplex PCR, and its TCRdb copy is limited to in-frame clones, with some not included. Of under 200,000 clones detected, roughly nine tenths appear once; the ten largest clones hold roughly 3.4%. V gave up 5 bases and J gave up 2 bases; unmatched junction bases: 8. Germline CDR1 LNHDA, CDR2 SQIVND (reference sequence). The CDR3 runs 17 residues. The sequence derives from a man in his 70s with acute or convalescent COVID-19. The sequenced sample was peripheral blood. The rearrangement links TRBV19 to TRBJ2-6; 8 nucleotides agree with TRBD1. CDR3 DNA sequence: TGTGCCAGTAGTCCCGGACAGGGTACTGCTGGGGCCAACGTCCTGACTTTC. Translated: CASSPGQGTAGANVLTF.